There are a few counts of the clone carrying this TCR beta chain. No antigen is known for it. The data derive from a study of T cell repertoires in cytomegalovirus infection. Study background: Selection of CMV epitopes for the study included recently identified HLA-C-restricted and well-studied HLA-B-restricted ones.

Findings of the study overall: Individuals carrying CMV plus the relevant HLA were identified by cumulative frequency of public TCR beta families.

TCRdb called the reads again in MiXCR, with one record for every CDR3 protein. Among roughly 570,000 distinct CDR3 sequences listed, around two fifths were seen once. The germline V gene has CDR1 LNHDA and CDR2 SQIVND (reference sequence). V gave up 3 bases and J gave up 2 bases, with 13 bases separating them. The CDR3 covers 15 residues. The sample was cultured PBMCs, taken from culture after CMV antigen stimulation. This clonotype was sampled from a human donor in good health (CMV status not recorded). Some clones in this sample may be carry-over from other donors' samples. The chain couples TRBV19 to TRBJ2-5; D assignment may be TRBD1 or TRBD2 (5 bases each). The CDR3 DNA reads TGTGCCAGTAGTATTCGATGGGGGAGACAAGAGACCCAGTACTTC. Translation gives CASSIRWGRQETQYF.